These 10 T cell receptor beta chains were sequenced from one sample in a study of T-cell reconstitution after alpha-beta-depleted transplantation in children. Unique molecular identifiers featured in how the TCRbeta library was prepared. TCRdb recomputed calls from the PCR reads with MiXCR, one row per CDR3 protein. Counted here are 700,000 to 950,000 distinct CDR3 sequences, about 15% occurring once; the ten biggest clones make up around 5.3%. The sequencing used PBMCs, mostly from graft donor cells, collected 360 days after TCRalphabeta/CD19-depleted stem cell transplant. The receptors derive from a male patient younger than 18 who had a stem cell transplant for acute lymphoblastic leukemia, so the T cells may come from the graft donor.

This clonotype was detected only a few times. The chain carries TRBV19 and TRBJ2-7; D possibly corresponds to TRBD2 (5 bases). V lost 10 bases, J lost 0 bases, and 13 bases lay in between. CDR3 length equals 13 residues. The germline CDR1 and CDR2 sequences are LNHDA and SQIVND (reference sequence). The CDR3 DNA follows: TGTGCCACCCGTGGAGGTTCCTCCTACGAGCAGTACTTC. Translating it yields CATRGGSSYEQYF.

The rearrangement links TRBV12-2 to TRBJ2-1; the table gives TRBD2 as D, unverified against the DNA. TRBV12-2 is annotated as a pseudogene. The CDR3 extends over 17 amino acids. CDR3 sequence reads: CASRLEPRLAGEKEQFF. In DNA, the CDR3 is TGTGCAAGTCGCTTAGAGCCCCGACTAGCGGGAGAGAAGGAGCAGTTCTTC.

The sample holds many counts of this clonotype. In nucleotides, the CDR3 is TGTGCCAGCAGCCTCCGGGGTGGCTACACCTTC. It specifies CASSLRGGYTF. The rearrangement uses TRBV3-1 and TRBJ1-2, with D uncertain. This CDR3 region has 11 residues. Germline loops: CDR1 LGHDT, CDR2 YNNKEL (reference sequence). V was clipped by 4 bases and J by 7 bases, with 7 bases between them.

This clonotype was detected ten times or more. The chain couples TRBV18 to TRBJ2-3, with D maybe TRBD2 (5 bases). V was shortened by 3 bases and J by 2 bases, with 15 bases between the two germline ends. Germline V CDR1 and CDR2: KGHSH, LQKENI. The CDR3 is made up of 16 amino acids. The CDR3 is CASSPVAGLNTDTQYF. The CDR3, as DNA: TGTGCCAGCTCACCTGTCGCGGGCCTAAACACAGATACGCAGTATTTT.

The V and J genes are TRBV28 and TRBJ2-2; unclear D gene. Germline-derived CDR1 and CDR2 are MDHEN and SYDVKM. The CDR3 covers 16 residues. Deletions cut 4 bases from V and 0 bases from J, with 12 bases between. Written as DNA, the CDR3 is TGTGCCAGCAGTTCCCCGCGCTTACCGAACACCGGGGAGCTGTTTTTT. This translates into CASSSPRLPNTGELFF.

This clonotype was found a few times. The chain recombines TRBV6-5 with TRBJ2-7, with D uncertain. This CDR3 has 14 amino acids. V was clipped by 2 bases and J by 1 base, with 9 bases between them. CDR1 and CDR2 from the germline V gene are MNHEY and SVGAGI. CDR3 amino acids: CASSYDRASYEQYF. The CDR3 DNA is TGTGCCAGCAGTTACGATCGGGCTTCCTACGAGCAGTACTTC.

This clonotype was recorded a few times. This chain links TRBV7-9 with TRBJ1-3, with 7 bases that match TRBD1. Unmatched junction bases numbered 12, after V lost 6 bases and J lost 4 bases. Germline V gene lookup returns CDR1 SEHNR and CDR2 FQNEAQ (reference sequence). CDR3 length: 16 amino acids. CDR3 amino acids: CASRSTGTDYGNTIYF. In nucleotides, the CDR3 is TGTGCCAGCAGGTCGACCGGGACAGACTACGGAAACACCATATATTTT.

This clonotype was found a few times. V and J are TRBV4-1 and TRBJ1-1; a weak D match, TRBD1 (6 bases). Germline V gene lookup returns CDR1 MGHRA and CDR2 YSYEKL. V lost 6 bases and J 5 bases, leaving 16 bases between the germline ends. The CDR3 totals 14 residues. The CDR3 region is CASRSIGGGTEAFF. The CDR3 coding sequence is TGCGCCAGCAGGAGTATAGGGGGTGGAACTGAAGCTTTCTTT.

The chain links TRBV24-1 to TRBJ2-2, with TRBD2 as a possible D gene (5 bases). Trimming took 4 bases from V and 3 from J, leaving 8 bases between them. The CDR3 covers 14 residues. In germline, CDR1 is KGHDR, CDR2 SFDVKD. CDR3 in amino acids: CATSDRGYTGELFF. In nucleotides, the CDR3 is TGTGCCACCAGTGACCGGGGTTACACCGGGGAGCTGTTTTTT.

This clonotype was found a few times. The rearrangement uses TRBV27 and TRBJ2-7; 14 bases line up with TRBD2. The CDR3 length is 17 residues. Germline CDR1 is MNHEY and CDR2 is SMNVEV (reference sequence). V dropped 1 base and J dropped 4; count of bases not matched to a gene: 6. The CDR3 region has the DNA TGTGCCAGCAGTTTATACGGGACTAGCGGGAGTAAATACGAGCAGTACTTC. Its translation: CASSLYGTSGSKYEQYF.